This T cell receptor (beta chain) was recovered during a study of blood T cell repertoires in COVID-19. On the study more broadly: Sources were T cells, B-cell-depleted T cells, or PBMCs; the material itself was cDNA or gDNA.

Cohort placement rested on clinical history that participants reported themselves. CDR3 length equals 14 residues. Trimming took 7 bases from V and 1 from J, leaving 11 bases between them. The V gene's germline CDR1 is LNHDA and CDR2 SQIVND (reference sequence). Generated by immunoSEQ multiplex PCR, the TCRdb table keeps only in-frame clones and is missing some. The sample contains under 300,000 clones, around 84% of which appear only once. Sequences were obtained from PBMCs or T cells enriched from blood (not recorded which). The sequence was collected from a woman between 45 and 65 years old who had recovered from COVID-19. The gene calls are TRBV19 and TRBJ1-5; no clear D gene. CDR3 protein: CASKGGQSNQPQHF. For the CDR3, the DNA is TGTGCCAGTAAAGGTGGGCAGAGCAATCAGCCCCAGCATTTT.